A single sample gave rise to the 16 T cell receptor beta chains below, sequenced in a study of blood T cell repertoires in COVID-19. Sequenced by immunoSEQ multiplex PCR; TCRdb stores in-frame clones only, minus some. Counted here are some 90,000 clones, around 89% occurring once; the ten biggest clones make up over 7%. Input material: peripheral blood. These receptors came from a man aged 50 to 60 with acute or convalescent COVID-19.

This chain uses TRBV5-4 with TRBJ1-2, with 7 bases aligning to TRBD1. Trimming cost V 0 bases and J 2 bases; bases outside gene matches: 4. Germline CDR1 SGHNT, CDR2 YYREEE (reference sequence). The length of the CDR3 is 15 residues. The DNA for the CDR3 is TGTGCCAGCAGCTTGGCACAGGGGTTGAACTATGGCTACACCTTC. Protein sequence: CASSLAQGLNYGYTF.

The rearrangement uses TRBV11-2 and TRBJ2-5, with D uncertain. CDR1 is SGHAT, CDR2 FQNNGV, per germline. The V gene lost 1 base and the J gene lost 1 base, with 13 bases spanning the gap. The CDR3 covers 16 residues. The CDR3 region has the DNA TGTGCCAGCAGCTTAGTGACCGAGCGCCGCCAAGAGACCCAGTACTTC. Translation gives CASSLVTERRQETQYF.

The chain recombines TRBV29-1 with TRBJ1-2; no clear D. CDR1 and CDR2 from the germline V gene are SQVTM and ANQGSEA. The CDR3 is 11 amino acids. V shed 7 bases and J shed 4 bases, with 10 bases lying between them. The CDR3 sequence: CSGGEVYGYTF. As DNA, the CDR3 is TGCAGCGGGGGTGAGGTCTATGGCTACACCTTC.

J is TRBJ2-5 and V is TRBV7-8; 11 nucleotides agree with TRBD2. Germline V gene data show CDR1 as SGHVS and CDR2 as FQNEAQ. The V gene end was trimmed by 8 bases and the J gene end by 5 bases; junction bases not matched to a gene: 13. CDR3 size: 16 residues. CDR3 amino acids: CASGVKLAGVLETQYF. CDR3 coding DNA: TGTGCCAGCGGCGTTAAACTAGCGGGGGTGTTGGAGACCCAGTACTTC.

This sequence joins TRBV7-3 and TRBJ2-3; possibly TRBD2 for D (5 bases). Trimming removed 4 bases from V and 3 bases from J, with 14 bases in between. Per the germline V gene, CDR1 is SGHTA and CDR2 is FQGTGA. CDR3 size: 15 residues. CDR3 in DNA: TGTGCCAGCAGCTCCCAGCGTCGGAGGACAGATACGCAGTATTTT. Translated, it gives CASSSQRRRTDTQYF.

V usage is TRBV3-1 (or the pseudogene TRBV3-2) and J usage is TRBJ2-7, with TRBD2 matching over 11 bases. Germline-derived CDR1 and CDR2 are LGHDT and YNNKEL (reference sequence). CDR3 length: 15 amino acids. The V gene end was trimmed by 4 bases and the J gene end by 4 bases; junction bases not matched to a gene: 6. The CDR3 region has the DNA TGTGCCAGCAGCCTCATAGCGGGGGGGCCTTACGAGCAGTACTTC. Translated, it gives CASSLIAGGPYEQYF.

This clone was seen only once. This chain joins TRBV3-1 (or the pseudogene TRBV3-2) and TRBJ1-1; 8 bases agree with TRBD1. V was pared by 3 bases and J by 5 bases, with 5 bases of the junction left unmatched. The V gene's germline CDR1 is LGHDT and CDR2 YNNKEL (reference sequence). The CDR3 has 14 amino acids. CDR3: CASSHGQGRTEAFF. DNA for the CDR3: TGTGCCAGCAGCCACGGACAGGGTCGGACTGAAGCTTTCTTT.

The genes are TRBV6-5 and TRBJ1-2, with D possibly TRBD1 on 5 matching bases. The V end was cut by 6 bases, the J end by 6 bases, with 14 bases between. The CDR3 extends over 13 amino acids. CDR1 and CDR2 (germline): MNHEY, SVGAGI. The CDR3 DNA sequence: TGTGCCAGCAGCACAGGAAGGAGCAATGGCTACACCTTC. This translates into CASSTGRSNGYTF.

This sequence joins TRBV9 and TRBJ1-2; 7 bases fit TRBD1. The length of the CDR3 is 14 residues. V gave up 5 bases and J gave up 2 bases; unmatched junction bases: 6. From germline, CDR1 is SGDLS and CDR2 YYNGEE. The CDR3 spells CASSFEGQNYGYTF. The CDR3 nucleotides read TGTGCCAGCAGTTTTGAGGGACAGAACTATGGCTACACCTTC.

The genes are TRBV18 and TRBJ2-7; 8 nucleotides match TRBD1. In germline, CDR1 is KGHSH, CDR2 LQKENI. The CDR3 contains 15 residues. With 6 bases clipped from V and 0 bases from J, the junction kept 7 bases outside the gene matches. The DNA of the CDR3 is TGTGCCAGCTCCCCCGACAGGGGAAGCTCCTACGAGCAGTACTTC. Residues: CASSPDRGSSYEQYF.

V gene TRBV10-1 combines with J gene TRBJ1-3, with D unclear. This CDR3 spans 20 amino acids. Germline V gene data show CDR1 as WNHNN and CDR2 as SYGVQD (reference sequence). V was trimmed by 1 base and J by 0 bases, leaving 22 bases between them. The CDR3 coding sequence is TGCGCCAGCAGTGAGTATACGAGATATTGCAGGAAAGACTCTGGAAACACCATATATTTT. It yields the protein CASSEYTRYCRKDSGNTIYF.

This CDR3 reads CASSYEWGVNTEAFF. Here the CDR3 DNA reads TGTGCCAGCAGTTACGAATGGGGGGTGAACACTGAAGCTTTCTTT. V and J are TRBV6-5 and TRBJ1-1, with TRBD1 as a possible D gene (5 bases). Between the trimmed V and J ends, which lost 2 bases and 0 bases, there was a span of 10 bases. The CDR3 consists of 15 residues. Germline assignment: CDR1 MNHEY and CDR2 SVGAGI.

This clone was recorded only once. The V call is TRBV5-3, the J call TRBJ1-2; D is perhaps TRBD1 (6 bases). TRBV5-3 is an open reading frame, and its role is uncertain. Trimming cost V 4 bases and J 4 bases, with 11 bases left between them. The CDR3 is 13 residues long. This CDR3 is CARSDRSSYGYTF. As DNA, the CDR3 is TGTGCCAGAAGCGACAGGTCCTCCTATGGCTACACCTTC.

The chain combines TRBV4-2 with TRBJ1-5, with 8 bases fitting TRBD1. This CDR3 is 17 amino acids long. Germline-derived CDR1 and CDR2 are LGHNA and YNFKEQ. Germline trimming cut 3 bases from V and 5 bases from J; bases unmatched to any gene: 12. The CDR3 nucleotides read TGTGCCAGCAGCCATCGGGGGCAGGGGGCAAGGGATCAGCCCCAGCATTTT. This codes for CASSHRGQGARDQPQHF.

The rearrangement links TRBV5-5 to TRBJ1-6; no firm D call. The CDR3 sequence is 12 residues long. CDR1 and CDR2 from the germline V gene are SGHKS and YYEKEE (reference sequence). V was pared by 3 bases and J by 8 bases, with 6 bases between. The CDR3 nucleotides are TGTGCCAGCAGCTCCATTTATTCACCCCTCCACTTT. It specifies CASSSIYSPLHF.

The gene calls are TRBV7-9 and TRBJ2-3, with 7 nucleotides matching TRBD1. This CDR3 has 13 amino acids. CDR1 and CDR2 (germline): SEHNR, FQNEAQ (reference sequence). The V segment lost 1 base and the J segment 5 bases; nucleotides outside the gene matches: 0. CDR3 protein: CASSLDRGDTQYF. In nucleotides, the CDR3 is TGTGCCAGCAGCTTAGACAGGGGAGATACGCAGTATTTT.